This note documents a single T cell receptor beta chain sequence. The sample comes from a study of cytomegalovirus exposure and HLA in healthy donors. PCR involved 60 Vbeta and 13 Jbeta primers. The method was immunoSEQ multiplex PCR; TCRdb's version includes in-frame clones alone and lacks a portion of them. Of about 150,000 clones listed, around 78% are singletons. Germline CDR1 MNHEY, CDR2 SMNVEV (reference sequence). The J segment lost 7 bases and the V segment lost 4 bases, leaving 6 bases of the junction unmatched. This CDR3 spans 15 amino acids. The genes are TRBV27 and TRBJ2-1; 11 nucleotides match TRBD2. The sequence came from a woman aged 50 to 65 in good health and CMV-seropositive. The sample consisted of PBMCs. The CDR3 spells CASSYLAGGRNEQFF. CDR3 coding DNA: TGTGCCAGCAGTTATCTAGCGGGGGGCAGGAATGAGCAGTTCTTC.